This T cell receptor (beta chain) was found in a study of Graves' ophthalmopathy and Graves' hyperthyroidism. Overall study context: Investigators collected peripheral blood at initial diagnosis, before any treatment was given. Overall study findings and caveats: Most thyroid clonotypes with frequency above 0.001 were detected in blood too. A 13-signature model separated ophthalmopathy from stable hyperthyroidism, about 90% sensitivity, roughly 81% specificity.

If no ophthalmopathy appeared within 18 months of follow-up, hyperthyroidism was termed stable. This clonotype has ten or more counts. Its antigen is currently unknown. The V gene end was trimmed by 4 bases and the J gene end by 2 bases; junction bases not matched to a gene: 3. Per germline, CDR1 SNHLY and CDR2 FYNNEI. The CDR3 has 14 amino acids. RNA transcripts were the source from which TCR beta CDR3 regions were amplified. Second-round multiplex PCR came after a first-round RT-PCR that employed HTBI primers. TCRdb passed the multiplex PCR reads through MiXCR, listing each CDR3 protein once. Found here are just over 600,000 distinct CDR3 sequences, about a fifth of them singletons; the top ten hold about 6.6%.

This chain uses TRBV2 with TRBJ2-7, with 9 positions matching TRBD2. This TCR derives from a young woman with stable Graves' hyperthyroidism. Some clones in this sample may be carry-over from other donors' samples. Source material: peripheral blood. CDR3 coding DNA: TGTGCCAGCAGTGCGTCTAGCGGGACCTACGAGCAGTACTTC. Translating it yields CASSASSGTYEQYF. Based on the CDR3 plus reference TRBV2 and TRBJ2-7, the full variable domain is EPEVTQTPSHQVTQMGQEVILRCVPISNHLYFYWYRQILGQKVEFLVSFYNNEISEKSEIFDDQFSVERPDGSNFTLKIRSTKLEDSAMYFCASSASSGTYEQYFGPGTRLTVT.